This T cell receptor (beta chain) is drawn from a study of beta chain features in type 1 diabetes. Looking at the study overall: Patient and healthy donor groups were alike in age, gender and cell yields. All samples together contributed more than 90,000,000 sorted cells for examination. Study conclusions and caveats: There was a possibility that cDNA sequencing over-represented cells with high TCR expression. Possible PCR preference for shorter templates applied equally to patients and controls.

Comments on this clone: What it binds is unknown. Germline is not matched at one junction end, which may reflect a read error.

Germline V lookup: CDR1 SGHTA, CDR2 FQGNSA. This CDR3 has 21 residues. Reverse transcription of all isolated RNA meant that expressed TCRB transcripts were sequenced. Some clones are missing from TCRdb's copy, which holds only in-frame ones; the method was immunoSEQ multiplex PCR. Counted here are approximately 170,000 clones, about 9.8% occurring once; the ten biggest clones make up 2% to 3%. The sequenced material came from central memory CD4+ T cells from blood. The sequence was obtained from a woman aged 18-29 years in good health. The chain links TRBV7-2 to TRBJ2-3; 11 bases fit TRBD1. CDR3 coding DNA: TGTGCCAGCAGCCTAGCTCTCTGGCCGGACAGGGGGCGGATGAGAGCAGATACGCAGTATTTT. This sequence encodes CASSLALWPDRGRMRADTQYF.